This paragraph reports one TCR beta chain. The antigen it recognizes is unknown. No quality values exist for individual bases; no much larger clone is one base distant. The library was generated by the immunoSEQ multiplex PCR assay. TCRdb took over this immuneACCESS table, retaining in-frame rearrangements with V and J assigned. Such tables are incomplete; in checked studies, under half of the missing clones stem from an unresolved V gene, and the remainder is unexplained. This sample holds 85,000 to 130,000 clones; around 94% were observed only once. Of the sample, around 1.2% is held by the ten largest clones. This sample stems from a study of T cell changes during pregnancy in multiple sclerosis (dated by TCRdb to between 2019 and 2020). A note on the overall study: Changes in the T cell repertoire over the course of pregnancy were examined in this study in women with multiple sclerosis.

From the germline V gene, CDR1 is SGHRS and CDR2 is YFSETQ. Trimming removed 3 bases from V and 4 bases from J, leaving 18 bases between the germline ends. The CDR3 measures 16 amino acids from cysteine to phenylalanine. Only CDR3 DNA remains: 48 bases, in frame from the first base. Sample: peripheral blood, taken in the second trimester of pregnancy. The receptor's source is a female donor with multiple sclerosis, enrolled in a pregnancy study. The rearranged segments are TRBV5-1 and TRBJ2-3; the D gene is perhaps TRBD2, from 6 matching bases. The nucleotides are TGCGCCAGCAGCTGGGGACTCCTAACTGCCTCAGATACGCAGTATTTT. Its protein is CASSWGLLTASDTQYF.